This TCR beta chain was identified during a study of T cell responses to AZD1222 COVID-19 vaccine. Study background: Investigators merged groups given second doses at roughly 4 or roughly 12 weeks.

Profiling relied on immunoSEQ multiplex PCR, and the TCRdb table lists in-frame clones only, not all of them. The data contain about 78,000 clones, 80% to 85% of them singletons. Study-wide results and limits: Donors, mostly white British, included more females; clonal diversity was possibly underestimated. The study reported that nearly half of spike-specific TCRs target unmutated variant regions.

About this clone itself: Its antigen is not identified.

Per germline, CDR1 SGHDN and CDR2 FVKESK. V lost 0 bases and J 0 bases, leaving 18 bases between the germline ends. This CDR3 has 19 amino acids. Specimen: peripheral blood, collected on day 0 of AZD1222 vaccination. This clonotype was sampled from an adult in good health. The chain has TRBV14 and TRBJ1-5; D possibly corresponds to TRBD1 (6 bases). The CDR3 loop is CASSQEGGSAFLSNQPQHF. Here the CDR3 DNA reads TGTGCCAGCAGCCAAGAAGGGGGGTCCGCCTTCCTTAGCAATCAGCCCCAGCATTTT.